Below, one TCR beta chain is given with its context. CDR1 and CDR2 (germline): SGHDT, YYEEEE. CDR3 size: 15 residues. V trimming: 5 bases; J trimming: 6 bases; junction bases outside the gene matches: 6. Libraries were prepared by immunoSEQ multiplex PCR; TCRdb keeps only in-frame clonotypes and omits some of them. The table has hundreds of thousands of clones, 86% seen once. This entry belongs to a study of blood T cell repertoires in COVID-19. Sequencing was performed on peripheral blood. The rearrangement links TRBV5-6 to TRBJ2-1; 12 bases agree with TRBD2. The clonotype comes from a young woman with active or convalescent COVID-19. This CDR3 is CASRTLAGGLNEQFF. CDR3 coding DNA: TGTGCCAGCAGGACCCTAGCGGGGGGGCTCAATGAGCAGTTCTTC.